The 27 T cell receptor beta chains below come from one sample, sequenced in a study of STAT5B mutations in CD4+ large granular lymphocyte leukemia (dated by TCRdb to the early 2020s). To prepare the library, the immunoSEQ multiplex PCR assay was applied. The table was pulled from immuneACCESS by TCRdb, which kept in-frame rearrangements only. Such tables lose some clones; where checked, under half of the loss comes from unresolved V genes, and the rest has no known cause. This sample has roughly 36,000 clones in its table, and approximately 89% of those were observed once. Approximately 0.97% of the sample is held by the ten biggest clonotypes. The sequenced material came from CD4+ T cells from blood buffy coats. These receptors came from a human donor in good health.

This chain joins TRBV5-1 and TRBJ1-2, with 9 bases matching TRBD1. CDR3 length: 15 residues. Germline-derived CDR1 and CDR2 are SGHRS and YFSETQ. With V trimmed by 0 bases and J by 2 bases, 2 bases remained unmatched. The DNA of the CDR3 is TGCGCCAGCAGCTTGGGGGGGACAGGGAACTATGGCTACACCTTC. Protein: CASSLGGTGNYGYTF. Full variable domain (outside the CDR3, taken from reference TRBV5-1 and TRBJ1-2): KAGVTQTPRYLIKTRGQQVTLSCSPISGHRSVSWYQQTPGQGLQFLFEYFSETQRNKGNFPGRFSGRQFSNSRSEMNVSTLELGDSALYLCASSLGGTGNYGYTFGSGTRLTVV.

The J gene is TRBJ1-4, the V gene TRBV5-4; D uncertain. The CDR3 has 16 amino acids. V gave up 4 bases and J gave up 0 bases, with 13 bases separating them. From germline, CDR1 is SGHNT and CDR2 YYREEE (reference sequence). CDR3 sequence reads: CASSRRQASTNEKLFF. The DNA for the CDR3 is TGTGCCAGCAGCCGGAGACAAGCCTCAACTAATGAAAAACTGTTTTTT.

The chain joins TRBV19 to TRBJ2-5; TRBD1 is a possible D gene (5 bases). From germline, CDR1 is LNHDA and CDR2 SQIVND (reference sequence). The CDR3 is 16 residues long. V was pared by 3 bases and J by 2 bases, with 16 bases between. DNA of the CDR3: TGTGCCAGTAGTATCCTGCATACAGGTCCGCAAGAGACCCAGTACTTC. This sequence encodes CASSILHTGPQETQYF.

CDR3 protein: CASSLAQRPKNIQYF. The CDR3 DNA sequence: TGTGCCAGCAGCTTAGCTCAGCGGCCCAAAAACATTCAGTACTTC. The rearrangement uses TRBV7-9 and TRBJ2-4; TRBD2 is a possible D gene (5 bases). The CDR3 length is 15 residues. Trimming left V 0 bases short and J 2 bases short, with 8 bases between. Germline lookup yields CDR1 SEHNR and CDR2 FQNEAQ (reference sequence). Together with reference TRBV7-9 and TRBJ2-4, the CDR3 gives the full variable domain: DTGVSQNPRHKITKRGQNVTFRCDPISEHNRLYWYRQTLGQGPEFLTYFQNEAQLEKSRLLSDRFSAERPKGSFSTLEIQRTEQGDSAMYLCASSLAQRPKNIQYFGAGTRLSVL.

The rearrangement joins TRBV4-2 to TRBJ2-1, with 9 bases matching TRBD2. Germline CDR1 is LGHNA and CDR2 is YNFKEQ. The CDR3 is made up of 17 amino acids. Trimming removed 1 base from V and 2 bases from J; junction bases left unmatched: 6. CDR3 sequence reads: CASSQVGGGVAYNEQFF. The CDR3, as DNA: TGTGCCAGCAGCCAAGTCGGCGGGGGGGTAGCCTACAATGAGCAGTTCTTC.

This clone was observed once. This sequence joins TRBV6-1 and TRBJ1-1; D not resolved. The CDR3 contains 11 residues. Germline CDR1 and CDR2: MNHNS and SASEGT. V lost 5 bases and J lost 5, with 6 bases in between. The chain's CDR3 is CASSSLTEAFF. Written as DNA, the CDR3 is TGTGCCAGCAGTAGTCTGACTGAAGCTTTCTTT.

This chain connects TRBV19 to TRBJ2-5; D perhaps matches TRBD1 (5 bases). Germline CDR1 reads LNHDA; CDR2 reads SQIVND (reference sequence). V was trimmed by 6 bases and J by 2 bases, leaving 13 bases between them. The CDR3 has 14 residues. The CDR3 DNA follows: TGTGCCAGTAGCCCACCCCAGGGACAAGAGACCCAGTACTTC. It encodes CASSPPQGQETQYF.

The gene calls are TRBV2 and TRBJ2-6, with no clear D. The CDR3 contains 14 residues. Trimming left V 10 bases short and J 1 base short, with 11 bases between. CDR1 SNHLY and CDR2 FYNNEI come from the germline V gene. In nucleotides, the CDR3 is TGTGCCACAAGCGAGTTATCTGGGGCCAACGTCCTGACTTTC. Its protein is CATSELSGANVLTF.

In nucleotides, the CDR3 is TGCGCCAGCAGCCCGCGGACTAGCGGGCTCACAGATACGCAGTATTTT. Protein: CASSPRTSGLTDTQYF. V and J are TRBV5-1 and TRBJ2-3; TRBD2 matches at 11 bases. Unmatched junction bases numbered 6, after V lost 4 bases and J lost 2 bases. Germline V lookup: CDR1 SGHRS, CDR2 YFSETQ. This CDR3 comprises 16 residues.

CDR3 sequence reads: CASSAGGGTDTQYF. DNA of the CDR3: TGCGCCAGCAGCGCGGGGGGTGGCACAGATACGCAGTATTTT. The V gene is TRBV5-1, the J gene TRBJ2-3, with 8 positions matching TRBD2. Per the germline V gene, CDR1 is SGHRS and CDR2 is YFSETQ. The V segment lost 4 bases and the J segment 1 base; nucleotides outside the gene matches: 2. This CDR3 comprises 14 residues.

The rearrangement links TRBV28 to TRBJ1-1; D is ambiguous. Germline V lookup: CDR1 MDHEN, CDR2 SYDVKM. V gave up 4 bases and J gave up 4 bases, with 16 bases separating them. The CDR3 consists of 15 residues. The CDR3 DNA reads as TGTGCCAGCAGTTCACCCCGGGGTACGGGCACTGAAGCTTTCTTT. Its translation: CASSSPRGTGTEAFF. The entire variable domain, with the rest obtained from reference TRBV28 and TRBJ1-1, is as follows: DVKVTQSSRYLVKRTGEKVFLECVQDMDHENMFWYRQDPGLGLRLIYFSYDVKMKEKGDIPEGYSVSREKKERFSLILESASTNQTSMYLCASSSPRGTGTEAFFGQGTRLTVV.

The CDR3 DNA reads TGTGCCAGCAGCTCCTTAGCGGGAGGGCCGAAGACCCAGTACTTC. Translation gives CASSSLAGGPKTQYF. The V call is TRBV11-2, the J call TRBJ2-5; 11 nucleotides line up with TRBD2. Germline CDR1 reads SGHAT; CDR2 reads FQNNGV. The CDR3 covers 15 residues. V was pared by 4 bases and J by 6 bases, with 7 bases of the junction left unmatched.

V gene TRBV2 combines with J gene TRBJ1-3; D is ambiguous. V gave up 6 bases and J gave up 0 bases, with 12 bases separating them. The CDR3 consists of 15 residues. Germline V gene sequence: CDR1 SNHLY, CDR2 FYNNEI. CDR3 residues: CASRRTDYSGNTIYF. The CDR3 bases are TGTGCCAGCAGAAGGACGGACTACTCTGGAAACACCATATATTTT.

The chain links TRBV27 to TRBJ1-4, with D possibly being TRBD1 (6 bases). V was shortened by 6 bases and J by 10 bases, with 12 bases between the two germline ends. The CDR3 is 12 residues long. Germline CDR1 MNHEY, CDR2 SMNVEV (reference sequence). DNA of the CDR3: TGTGCCAGCAGGAGACAGGAGGGAAAACTGTTTTTT. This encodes CASRRQEGKLFF.

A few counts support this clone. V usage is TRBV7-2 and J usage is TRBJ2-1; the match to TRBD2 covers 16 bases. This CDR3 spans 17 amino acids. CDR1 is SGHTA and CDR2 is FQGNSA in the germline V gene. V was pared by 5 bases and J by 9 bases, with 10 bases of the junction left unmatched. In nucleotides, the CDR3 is TGTGCCAGCAGCCACGGGGGACTAGCGGGAGGGAGATCTGAGCAGTTCTTC. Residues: CASSHGGLAGGRSEQFF.

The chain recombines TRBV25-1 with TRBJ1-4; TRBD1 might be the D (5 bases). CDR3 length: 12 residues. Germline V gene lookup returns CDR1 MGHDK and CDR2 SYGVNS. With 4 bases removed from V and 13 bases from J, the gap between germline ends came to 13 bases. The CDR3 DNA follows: TGTGCCAGCAGTGCCCATCAGGGAAGACTGTTTTTT. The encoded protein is CASSAHQGRLFF. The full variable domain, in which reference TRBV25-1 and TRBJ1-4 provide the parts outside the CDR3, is EADIYQTPRYLVIGTGKKITLECSQTMGHDKMYWYQQDPGMELHLIHYSYGVNSTEKGDLSSESTVSRIRTEHFPLTLESARPSHTSQYLCASSAHQGRLFFGSGTQLSVL.

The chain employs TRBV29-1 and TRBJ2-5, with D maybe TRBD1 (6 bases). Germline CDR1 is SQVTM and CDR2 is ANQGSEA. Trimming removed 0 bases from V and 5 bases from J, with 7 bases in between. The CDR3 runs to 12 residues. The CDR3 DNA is TGCAGCGTTGAAGATCAGGGGGAGACCCAGTACTTC. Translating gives CSVEDQGETQYF.

For the CDR3, the DNA is TGTGCCAGCAGCTTAGACCAGGTCTCCTATGGCTACACCTTC. Translation: CASSLDQVSYGYTF. V usage is TRBV7-9 and J usage is TRBJ1-2; D uncertain. Trimming removed 1 base from V and 4 bases from J, with 10 bases in between. The CDR3 covers 14 residues. Germline V gene sequence: CDR1 SEHNR, CDR2 FQNEAQ (reference sequence).

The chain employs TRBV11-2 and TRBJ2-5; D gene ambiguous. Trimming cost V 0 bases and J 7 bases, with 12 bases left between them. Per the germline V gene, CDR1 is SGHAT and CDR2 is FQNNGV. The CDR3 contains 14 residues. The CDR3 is CASSLDHTILTQYF. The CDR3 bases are TGTGCCAGCAGCTTAGATCACACCATTCTGACCCAGTACTTC.

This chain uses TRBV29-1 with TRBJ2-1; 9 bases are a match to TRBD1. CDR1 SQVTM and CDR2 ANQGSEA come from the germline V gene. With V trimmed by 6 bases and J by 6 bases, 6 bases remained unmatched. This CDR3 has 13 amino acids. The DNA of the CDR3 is TGCAGCGTGGGGACAGGGAGGATCAATGAGCAGTTCTTC. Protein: CSVGTGRINEQFF.

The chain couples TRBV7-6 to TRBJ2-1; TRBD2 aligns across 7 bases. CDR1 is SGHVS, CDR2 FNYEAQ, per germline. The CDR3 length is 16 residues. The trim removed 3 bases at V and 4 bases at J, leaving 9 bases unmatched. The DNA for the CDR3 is TGTGCCAGCAGCTTTCTAGGCGGGGGAGGGTACAATGAGCAGTTCTTC. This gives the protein CASSFLGGGGYNEQFF.

This CDR3 is CASSWTAGGITEAFF. The CDR3 bases are TGTGCCAGCAGTTGGACGGCTGGGGGTATCACTGAAGCTTTCTTT. This chain uses TRBV6-5 with TRBJ1-1; possible D gene TRBD1, 5 bases. The CDR3 sequence is 15 residues long. V dropped 4 bases and J dropped 4 bases, with 16 bases sitting between them. Germline V lookup: CDR1 MNHEY, CDR2 SVGAGI.

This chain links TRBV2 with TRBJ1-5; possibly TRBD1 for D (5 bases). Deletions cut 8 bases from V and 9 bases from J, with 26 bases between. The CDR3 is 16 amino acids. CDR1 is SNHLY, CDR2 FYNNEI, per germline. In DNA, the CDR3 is TGTGCCAGCCGTACAATTGGGGCCGGGAGCTTTGGGCCCCAGCATTTT. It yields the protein CASRTIGAGSFGPQHF.

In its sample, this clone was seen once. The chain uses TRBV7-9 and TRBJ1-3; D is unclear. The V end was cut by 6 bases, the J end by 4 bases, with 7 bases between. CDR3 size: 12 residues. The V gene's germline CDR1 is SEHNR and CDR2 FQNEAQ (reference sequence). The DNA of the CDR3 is TGTGCCAGCAGGGGAGGGGGAAACACCATATATTTT. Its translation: CASRGGGNTIYF.

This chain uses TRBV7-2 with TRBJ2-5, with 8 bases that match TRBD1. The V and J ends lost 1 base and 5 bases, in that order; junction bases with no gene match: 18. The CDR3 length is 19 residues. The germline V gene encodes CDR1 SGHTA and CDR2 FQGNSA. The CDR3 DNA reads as TGTGCCAGCAGCTTAGAGGGGCCAGGGGGCCTACAACCACGGGAGACCCAGTACTTC. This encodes CASSLEGPGGLQPRETQYF. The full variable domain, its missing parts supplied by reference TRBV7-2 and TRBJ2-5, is GAGVSQSPSNKVTEKGKDVELRCDPISGHTALYWYRQSLGQGLEFLIYFQGNSAPDKSGLPSDRFSAERTGGSVSTLTIQRTQQEDSAVYLCASSLEGPGGLQPRETQYFGPGTRLLVL.

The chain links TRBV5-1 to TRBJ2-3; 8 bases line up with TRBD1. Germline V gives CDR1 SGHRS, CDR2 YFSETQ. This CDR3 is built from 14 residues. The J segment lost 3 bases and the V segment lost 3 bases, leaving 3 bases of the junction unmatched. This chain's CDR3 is CASSSRTGTDTQYF. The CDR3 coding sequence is TGCGCCAGCAGCTCCCGGACAGGGACAGATACGCAGTATTTT.

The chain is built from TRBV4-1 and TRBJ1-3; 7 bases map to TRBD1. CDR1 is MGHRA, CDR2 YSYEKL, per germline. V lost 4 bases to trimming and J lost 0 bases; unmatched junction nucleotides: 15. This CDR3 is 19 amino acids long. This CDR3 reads CASSPNRGTRDSSGNTIYF. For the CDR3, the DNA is TGCGCCAGCAGCCCCAATCGGGGGACCCGGGACAGCTCTGGAAACACCATATATTTT.